The 9 T cell receptor beta chains below were found in one sample sequenced in a study of cytomegalovirus exposure and HLA in healthy donors. 13 Jbeta primers and 60 Vbeta primers were used for the PCR. Libraries were prepared by immunoSEQ multiplex PCR; TCRdb keeps only in-frame clonotypes and omits some of them. Of roughly 96,000 clones listed, about four fifths were seen once; the top ten hold 13% to 15%. Sequencing used PBMCs. The receptors shown here come from a woman aged 70-85 years in good health and CMV-seropositive.

The chain employs TRBV18 and TRBJ2-7, with 13 positions matching TRBD2. Looked up from germline, CDR1 is KGHSH and CDR2 is LQKENI. V lost 5 bases and J lost 0; bases outside the gene matches: 4. The CDR3 totals 16 residues. CDR3 coding DNA: TGTGCCAGCTCAAATCGGACTAGCGGGGGCTCCTACGAGCAGTACTTC. It specifies CASSNRTSGGSYEQYF.

This clone is a singleton in its sample. This CDR3 reads CASSRLSGNTIYF. The CDR3 coding sequence is TGTGCCAGTAGCAGACTGTCCGGAAACACCATATATTTT. This chain connects TRBV10-3 to TRBJ1-3; D is uncertain. The CDR3 contains 13 residues. Germline CDR1 reads ENHRY; CDR2 reads SYGVKD. V was shortened by 10 bases and J by 4 bases, with 14 bases between the two germline ends.

Note on this clone: Germline is not matched at one junction end, which may reflect a read error. CDR3 loop: CASIERGLGGNQPQHF. DNA for the CDR3: TGTGCCAGCATTGAAAGGGGGCTTGGGGGCAATCAGCCCCAGCATTTT. The chain links TRBV6-1 to TRBJ1-5; TRBD1 agrees at 7 bases. CDR3 length equals 16 residues. Germline loops: CDR1 MNHNS, CDR2 SASEGT.

The sample holds a few counts of this clone. V and J are TRBV4-3 and TRBJ1-1, with 7 bases that match TRBD1. J was trimmed by 1 base and V by 6 bases; bases with no gene match: 8. The CDR3 extends over 15 amino acids. From germline, CDR1 is LGHNA and CDR2 YSLEER. In DNA, the CDR3 is TGCGCCAGCAGGGAGTCGGGGACAGCGAACACTGAAGCTTTCTTT. Protein: CASRESGTANTEAFF.

V usage is TRBV9 and J usage is TRBJ2-1, with a tentative D call TRBD2 (7 bases). The CDR3 consists of 17 residues. The germline CDR1 and CDR2 sequences are SGDLS and YYNGEE. The V end lost 0 bases, the J end lost 2 bases, and 15 bases lay between the germline ends. CDR3 nucleotides: TGTGCCAGCAGCGTAGGAGTGCGCGGGGGCCCCTACAATGAGCAGTTCTTC. Translated: CASSVGVRGGPYNEQFF.

The chain recombines TRBV4-3 with TRBJ2-7; D is possibly TRBD1 (6 bases). Germline CDR1 reads LGHNA; CDR2 reads YSLEER. Trimming took off 3 bases at V and 0 bases at J, with 9 bases between the two ends. CDR3 length: 14 residues. CDR3 amino acids: CASSQFRGSYEQYF. The CDR3 DNA reads TGCGCCAGCAGCCAGTTCAGGGGCTCCTACGAGCAGTACTTC.

This clone showed up just once. CDR3 protein: CASSDDWTETDTQYF. The CDR3 nucleotides read TGTGCCAGCAGCGACGACTGGACAGAAACAGATACGCAGTATTTT. V gene TRBV7-8 combines with J gene TRBJ2-3; tentative D call: TRBD1 (6 bases). Trimming cost V 5 bases and J 3 bases, with 15 bases left between them. From germline, CDR1 is SGHVS and CDR2 FQNEAQ. The CDR3 runs to 15 residues.

The chain has TRBV5-1 and TRBJ2-1; the D is unclear. Germline-derived CDR1 and CDR2 are SGHRS and YFSETQ. V lost 2 bases and J 0 bases, leaving 6 bases between the germline ends. This CDR3 contains 14 residues. For the CDR3, the DNA is TGCGCCAGCAGCTTTAGTAGCTCCTACAATGAGCAGTTCTTC. This translates into CASSFSSSYNEQFF.

This chain joins TRBV6-1 and TRBJ2-7, with D unclear. V lost 1 base, J lost 0 bases, and 10 bases lay in between. The CDR3 is made up of 15 amino acids. The germline V gene encodes CDR1 MNHNS and CDR2 SASEGT. The CDR3 bases are TGTGCCAGCAGTGAAGGCGGCACAAGCTCCTACGAGCAGTACTTC. Translating it yields CASSEGGTSSYEQYF.